The 9 T cell receptor beta chains listed next were all sequenced from one sample in a study of OX40 agonist ivuxolimab in advanced cancers. TCRdb's table, derived via immunoSEQ multiplex PCR, lists solely in-frame clones and lacks some. Of 55,000 to 75,000 clones listed, around 85% are singletons. The specimen was CD4+ or CD8+ T cells sorted from blood, collected in a trial of the OX40 agonist ivuxolimab. The receptors derive from an adult with an advanced solid tumor such as melanoma, head and neck, liver or kidney cancer.

The rearrangement joins TRBV6-1 to TRBJ2-2; D remains ambiguous. CDR3 length: 18 residues. V lost 3 bases, J lost 0 bases, and 17 bases lay in between. Germline V gives CDR1 MNHNS, CDR2 SASEGT. The CDR3 bases are TGTGCCAGCAGTGATCCCAACCGTGGTTTAGCGAACACCGGGGAGCTGTTTTTT. Residues: CASSDPNRGLANTGELFF.

In its sample, this clone was seen a few times. J is TRBJ1-1 and V is TRBV2; no firm D call. This CDR3 region has 13 residues. Per germline, CDR1 SNHLY and CDR2 FYNNEI. Trimming took off 1 base at V and 5 bases at J, with 8 bases between the two ends. The CDR3: CASSEERVTEAFF. DNA of the CDR3: TGTGCCAGCAGTGAAGAGAGGGTTACTGAAGCTTTCTTT.

The chain couples TRBV7-9 to TRBJ1-2; D not resolved. CDR1 and CDR2 from the germline V gene are SEHNR and FQNEAQ (reference sequence). The CDR3 is made up of 14 amino acids. Trimming pared 0 bases from V and 6 bases from J, leaving 11 bases between. CDR3 residues: CASSLAAGSHGYTF. CDR3 DNA: TGTGCCAGCAGCTTAGCGGCTGGGAGCCATGGCTACACCTTC.

The chain links TRBV14 to TRBJ2-7; TRBD1 matches 10 bases. The germline gives CDR1 SGHDN, CDR2 FVKESK. Germline trimming cut 4 bases from V and 3 bases from J; bases unmatched to any gene: 6. This CDR3 has 15 amino acids. CDR3 sequence reads: CASSRTRDRGYEQYF. CDR3 DNA sequence: TGTGCCAGCAGCCGCACCCGGGACAGGGGCTACGAGCAGTACTTC.

This chain joins TRBV7-6 and TRBJ2-1; 9 bases agree with TRBD2. Per germline, CDR1 SGHVS and CDR2 FNYEAQ. The CDR3 sequence is 18 residues long. V trimming: 1 base; J trimming: 9 bases; junction bases outside the gene matches: 16. CDR3 coding DNA: TGTGCCAGCAGCTTAGGCCCCAGACTTAGCGGGAGAGACGGTGAGCAGTTCTTC. Translated, it gives CASSLGPRLSGRDGEQFF.

The chain combines TRBV27 with TRBJ2-1; the match to TRBD2 covers 10 bases. The CDR3 is 15 amino acids. Germline CDR1 reads MNHEY; CDR2 reads SMNVEV (reference sequence). V shed 6 bases, J shed 3 bases, and the junction held 5 bases outside the gene matches. The CDR3 sequence: CASRVAGGLYNEQFF. The CDR3, as DNA: TGTGCCAGCAGGGTAGCGGGGGGCCTCTACAATGAGCAGTTCTTC.

The chain uses TRBV6-1 and TRBJ1-3, with no clear D. Germline V CDR1 and CDR2: MNHNS, SASEGT. The CDR3 loop spans 12 amino acids. V was shortened by 8 bases and J by 1 base, with 6 bases between the two germline ends. The CDR3 here is CASATSGNTIYF. The CDR3 nucleotides read TGTGCCAGCGCCACTTCTGGAAACACCATATATTTT.

V usage is TRBV18 and J usage is TRBJ2-2; D is uncertain. Trimming took off 5 bases at V and 4 bases at J, with 8 bases between the two ends. Per the germline V gene, CDR1 is KGHSH and CDR2 is LQKENI. The CDR3 runs 13 residues. In nucleotides, the CDR3 is TGTGCCAGCTCATCCCGAACCACCGGGGAGCTGTTTTTT. Protein sequence: CASSSRTTGELFF.

This chain joins TRBV5-4 and TRBJ1-1; 10 nucleotides align to TRBD1. Germline assignment: CDR1 SGHNT and CDR2 YYREEE (reference sequence). V shed 0 bases, J shed 4 bases, and the junction held 6 bases outside the gene matches. This CDR3 contains 16 residues. CDR3 sequence: CASSLGQGALGTEAFF. In nucleotides, the CDR3 is TGTGCCAGCAGCTTGGGACAGGGGGCCTTGGGCACTGAAGCTTTCTTT.